These 2 T cell receptor beta chains came from one sample sequenced in a study of cytomegalovirus exposure and HLA in healthy donors. PCR used 60 Vbeta primers and 13 Jbeta primers. Assay used: immunoSEQ multiplex PCR; TCRdb lists only in-frame clones, some missing. The specimen's table records about 74,000 clones. The source material was PBMCs. The receptors stem from a female donor in good health and CMV-seropositive.

V gene TRBV6-5 combines with J gene TRBJ1-5, with 8 bases lining up with TRBD1. Germline V lookup: CDR1 MNHEY, CDR2 SVGAGI. The CDR3 is 15 amino acids. J gave up 7 bases and V 0 bases, and 5 bases lay outside the gene matches. The CDR3 loop is CASSYSGQGAQPQHF. The CDR3 region has the DNA TGTGCCAGCAGTTACTCTGGACAGGGCGCGCAGCCCCAGCATTTT.

The chain carries TRBV4-3 and TRBJ2-1; TRBD2 agrees at 15 bases. Germline V gene lookup returns CDR1 LGHNA and CDR2 YSLEER. J lost 8 bases, V lost 3 bases, and 8 bases had no gene match. CDR3 length equals 17 residues. The CDR3 spells CASSQEGLAGGRDEQFF. The CDR3 bases are TGCGCCAGCAGCCAGGAGGGACTAGCGGGGGGCAGAGATGAGCAGTTCTTC.